The 8 T cell receptor beta chains presented below share a single source sample, sequenced in a study of OX40 agonist ivuxolimab in advanced cancers. Libraries came from the immunoSEQ multiplex PCR assay. Not all clones reach the TCRdb copy of this immuneACCESS table, which keeps in-frame sequences only. Checked studies attribute under half of the gap to unresolved V genes and leave the rest unexplained. Here the sample has 65,000 to 75,000 clones; roughly 84% occur a single time. The ten largest clones represent approximately 2% of the sample. The sample here was CD4+ or CD8+ T cells sorted from blood, taken in a trial of the OX40 agonist ivuxolimab. These receptors were collected from an adult with an advanced solid tumor such as melanoma, head and neck, liver or kidney cancer.

Only a few counts were recorded for this clone. The gene calls are TRBV5-4 and TRBJ1-2; D uncertain. The V end lost 2 bases, the J end lost 2 bases, and 13 bases lay between the germline ends. CDR3 length equals 15 residues. Germline assignment: CDR1 SGHNT and CDR2 YYREEE (reference sequence). The CDR3 is CASSFGIGINYGYTF. The CDR3 DNA sequence: TGTGCCAGCAGCTTCGGGATAGGGATCAACTATGGCTACACCTTC.

In regard to this clone: Other DNA variants within this sample encode the same CDR3. J is TRBJ2-5 and V is TRBV11-3; D may be TRBD2 (7 bases). This CDR3 is built from 14 residues. V lost 3 bases, J lost 2 bases, and 10 bases lay in between. Germline V lookup: CDR1 SGHNT, CDR2 YENEEA. The DNA of the CDR3 is TGTGCCAGCAGCTTGGGAGGGGGACAAGAGACCCAGTACTTC. Translated, it gives CASSLGGGQETQYF.

This sequence joins TRBV15 and TRBJ2-3; 9 nucleotides match TRBD2. Trimming cost V 2 bases and J 3 bases; bases outside gene matches: 9. Germline values: CDR1 LNHNV, CDR2 YYDKDF (reference sequence). The CDR3 spans 17 residues. This chain's CDR3 is CATSRHRPGLATDTQYF. CDR3 DNA sequence: TGTGCCACCAGCAGACACCGACCGGGACTAGCAACAGATACGCAGTATTTT.

The chain links TRBV9 to TRBJ1-1, with D possibly TRBD1 on 5 matching bases. Trimming left V 2 bases short and J 2 bases short, with 22 bases between. Germline V gives CDR1 SGDLS, CDR2 YYNGEE. The CDR3 loop spans 18 amino acids. Here the CDR3 DNA reads TGTGCCAGCAGCGTCTCATTTGGAAGGGGCCCGATAAACACTGAAGCTTTCTTT. Protein product: CASSVSFGRGPINTEAFF.

The V gene is TRBV7-2, the J gene TRBJ2-3; no reliable D call. The germline CDR1 and CDR2 sequences are SGHTA and FQGNSA. The CDR3 has 14 residues. Between the trimmed V and J ends, which lost 5 bases and 4 bases, there was a span of 13 bases. The CDR3 loop is CASSQRLFADTQYF. The DNA for the CDR3 is TGTGCCAGCAGCCAACGGCTGTTCGCAGATACGCAGTATTTT.

The CDR3 here is CAWSLGGPEQYF. CDR3 DNA: TGTGCCTGGAGCCTAGGAGGTCCAGAGCAGTACTTC. The V call is TRBV30, the J call TRBJ2-7, with a weak D call TRBD2 (5 bases). Trimming took 3 bases from V and 7 from J, leaving 13 bases between them. The CDR3 length is 12 residues. The germline gives CDR1 GTSNPN, CDR2 SVGIG (reference sequence).

The J gene is TRBJ1-5, the V gene TRBV5-6; D remains unclear. V was pared by 4 bases and J by 6 bases, with 17 bases between. Germline V CDR1 and CDR2: SGHDT, YYEEEE. The CDR3 is 15 residues long. In DNA, the CDR3 is TGTGCCAGCAGCCCCGGTTGGGGTTCTGCTCAGCCCCAGCATTTT. Its translation: CASSPGWGSAQPQHF.

This chain uses TRBV4-1 with TRBJ2-1, with a possible D match to TRBD1 (6 bases). The length of the CDR3 is 12 residues. Germline assignment: CDR1 MGHRA and CDR2 YSYEKL. The V end was cut by 1 base, the J end by 10 bases, with 8 bases between. The CDR3 loop is CASSQVQGEQFF. The CDR3 DNA follows: TGCGCCAGCAGCCAAGTCCAGGGGGAGCAGTTCTTC.